A selection of T cell receptor beta chains follows, all from one sample in a study of blood T cells in healthy people across ages. Using its own MiXCR run on the 5' RACE reads, TCRdb lists one record per CDR3 protein. Here the sample spans 700,000 to 850,000 distinct CDR3 sequences, around 36% being singletons. Sequenced input: blood. These receptors were taken from a man aged 18 to 35 in good health. CDR3s include the opening cysteine and the closing phenylalanine or tryptophan. D genes are given only for firm matches.

V gene	J gene	D gene	CDR3 protein
TRBV12-3/TRBV12-4	TRBJ1-3	-	CASNQLQGGGNTIYF
TRBV7-9	TRBJ1-1	-	CASSLARGAYTEAFF
TRBV6-5	TRBJ2-7	TRBD2	CASSLHRTSGSDYNEQYF
TRBV12-3/TRBV12-4	TRBJ2-2	-	CVSSPRTGELFF
TRBV2	TRBJ2-7	-	CASMEPFSDEQYF
TRBV4-3	TRBJ2-7	-	CASSQDRLGGASYEQYF
TRBV20-1	TRBJ1-2	-	CSAVDQGYTF
TRBV12-3/TRBV12-4	TRBJ1-4	-	CASSPPGQVGEKPFF
TRBV7-3	TRBJ2-2	-	CASRTGDYGELFF
TRBV5-1	TRBJ1-6	-	CASSLVKDYNSPLHF
TRBV7-9	TRBJ1-2	-	CASSLLDWVEGYTF
TRBV28	TRBJ2-1	-	CASRRVYNEQFF
TRBV12-3/TRBV12-4	TRBJ2-6	-	CASSLRPASGANVLTF
TRBV20-1	TRBJ2-1	-	CSARTGTTLRDEQFF
TRBV27	TRBJ2-7	-	CASRWGGEQYF
TRBV9	-	TRBD1	CASSARIGQGPSREQYF
TRBV7-2	TRBJ2-7	TRBD1	CASSPTTGNYEQYF
TRBV5-1	TRBJ2-2	-	CASSFPDTGELFF
TRBV19	TRBJ1-1	-	CASSPNEGMNTEAFF
TRBV2	TRBJ2-3	-	CASSVGVSDDTQYF
TRBV12-3/TRBV12-4	TRBJ2-3	-	CASSRQLTTDTQYF
TRBV9	TRBJ2-5	TRBD1	CASSEAQGVRETQYF
TRBV4-3	TRBJ1-1	TRBD1	CASGQDPGQGGRVIGAFF
TRBV5-1	TRBJ2-3	-	CASSSTPRAVDTQYF
TRBV6-5	TRBJ2-1	TRBD2	CASSSASGYNEQFF
TRBV25-1	TRBJ1-1	TRBD1	CASSASGGGNTEAFF
TRBV12-3/TRBV12-4	TRBJ2-1	TRBD2	CASSPVELAGYNEQFF
TRBV7-9	TRBJ2-2	-	CASSFSPTGDYTGELFF
TRBV6-6	TRBJ1-2	-	CASSDSIGSGYTF
TRBV9	TRBJ1-6	-	CASSPRGSFNSPLHF
TRBV4-1	TRBJ2-1	-	CASSPPERWGYNEQFF
TRBV12-3/TRBV12-4	TRBJ2-1	TRBD2	CASLGLANEQFF
TRBV6-5	TRBJ2-1	-	CASSYSTSYNEQFF
TRBV11-2	-	-	CASSSPGTPDNEQYF
TRBV6-1	TRBJ2-3	-	CASSEGTQRDTQYF
TRBV20-1	TRBJ2-5	-	CSARVDSRYQYF
TRBV2	TRBJ2-7	-	CASSAKRGNYEQYF
TRBV21-1	TRBJ2-7	-	CASSQGLAGIYEQYF
TRBV6-2/TRBV6-3	TRBJ1-6	-	CASSPMTENSPLHF
TRBV6-5	TRBJ1-5	-	CASSYSGRGRYSNQPQHF